The 25 T cell receptor beta chains presented below share a single source sample, sequenced in a study of shared clonotypes between healthy human individuals. The method was immunoSEQ multiplex PCR; TCRdb's version includes in-frame clones alone and lacks a portion of them. The sample has 1,500,000 or so clones; approximately 97% are singletons. Sequencing was performed on naive CD4+ T cells sorted from blood. Noted subset: CD45RA+ positively selected. Receptors were obtained from a man in his thirties or forties in good health.

The J gene is TRBJ2-2, the V gene TRBV7-6, with 11 bases lining up with TRBD2. Germline V gene sequence: CDR1 SGHVS, CDR2 FNYEAQ. Losses at the gene ends were 0 bases for V and 3 bases for J; bases not matched to a gene: 9. The CDR3 runs to 19 residues. Here the CDR3 reads CASSLALAGGNWDTGELFF. Written as DNA, the CDR3 is TGTGCCAGCAGCTTAGCTCTAGCGGGAGGCAACTGGGACACCGGGGAGCTGTTTTTT. The full variable domain, rest sourced from reference TRBV7-6 and TRBJ2-2, is GAGVSQSPRYKVTKRGQDVALRCDPISGHVSLYWYRQALGQGPEFLTYFNYEAQQDKSGLPNDRFSAERPEGSISTLTIQRTEQRDSAMYRCASSLALAGGNWDTGELFFGEGSRLTVL.

The chain carries TRBV23-1 and TRBJ2-3; a weak D match, TRBD2 (5 bases). TRBV23-1 is classed as an ORF, of uncertain function. V was shortened by 5 bases and J by 5 bases, with 20 bases between the two germline ends. The CDR3 sequence is 16 residues long. Written as DNA, the CDR3 is TGCGCCAGCAGTACGATGGGAGAGTACCCTGGAGATACGCAGTATTTT. It encodes CASSTMGEYPGDTQYF.

V usage is TRBV9 and J usage is TRBJ2-5; 7 nucleotides agree with TRBD1. The CDR3 has 16 residues. The trim removed 2 bases at V and 1 base at J, leaving 8 bases unmatched. Germline V gives CDR1 SGDLS, CDR2 YYNGEE. In nucleotides, the CDR3 is TGTGCCAGCAGCGTCACAAGTAGGGGGCCCCAAGAGACCCAGTACTTC. Its translation: CASSVTSRGPQETQYF.

The V call is TRBV15, the J call TRBJ2-3; 7 bases map to TRBD1. The CDR3 covers 15 residues. Trimming took 2 bases from V and 1 from J; bases not matched to a gene: 3. CDR1 is LNHNV and CDR2 is YYDKDF in the germline V gene (reference sequence). This chain's CDR3 is CATSRFGTGTDTQYF. CDR3 coding DNA: TGTGCCACCAGCAGATTCGGGACAGGCACAGATACGCAGTATTTT.

The chain recombines TRBV4-1 with TRBJ2-7; tentative D call: TRBD1 (5 bases). This CDR3 has 13 residues. Trimming stripped 5 bases from V and 2 bases from J, with 10 bases between. Germline V gene data show CDR1 as MGHRA and CDR2 as YSYEKL. For the CDR3, the DNA is TGCGCCAGCAGCTGGACACGTCCCTACGAGCAGTACTTC. Its protein is CASSWTRPYEQYF.

Notes on this clone: Other DNA sequences within the sample encode an identical CDR3. The chain joins TRBV5-1 to TRBJ2-3; D is unclear. There are 12 residues in the CDR3. Looked up from germline, CDR1 is SGHRS and CDR2 is YFSETQ. The V gene lost 8 bases and the J gene lost 2 bases, with 9 bases spanning the gap. In DNA form, the CDR3 reads TGCGCCAGTAGCCCTAACACAGATACGCAGTATTTT. As protein: CASSPNTDTQYF.

The chain couples TRBV18 to TRBJ2-7; weak D call: TRBD2 (5 bases). Germline values: CDR1 KGHSH, CDR2 LQKENI. The CDR3 extends over 14 amino acids. Between the trimmed V and J ends, which lost 2 bases and 4 bases, there was a span of 12 bases. The chain's CDR3 is CASSPYARVYEQYF. CDR3 nucleotides: TGTGCCAGCTCACCATACGCGAGGGTGTACGAGCAGTACTTC.

This chain joins TRBV5-4 and TRBJ1-4; 7 bases are a match to TRBD1. V lost 3 bases to trimming and J lost 4 bases; unmatched junction nucleotides: 3. Germline lookup yields CDR1 SGHNT and CDR2 YYREEE (reference sequence). This CDR3 has 14 amino acids. The CDR3 loop is CASSYTGDNEKLFF. The CDR3 coding sequence is TGTGCCAGCAGCTACACAGGGGATAATGAAAAACTGTTTTTT.

Comment on this clone: Distinct nucleotide sequences in the sample also encode this CDR3. The chain links TRBV5-6 to TRBJ2-3; D possibly corresponds to TRBD1 (5 bases). Germline loops: CDR1 SGHDT, CDR2 YYEEEE. Trimming took off 2 bases at V and 1 base at J, with 5 bases between the two ends. This CDR3 is built from 13 residues. This chain's CDR3 is CASSLGGTDTQYF. The CDR3 nucleotides are TGTGCCAGCAGCTTAGGGGGCACAGATACGCAGTATTTT.

V usage is TRBV6-1 and J usage is TRBJ1-1, with 9 bases lining up with TRBD1. V shed 9 bases, J shed 1 base, and the junction held 3 bases outside the gene matches. CDR3 length: 13 amino acids. Germline V gene data show CDR1 as MNHNS and CDR2 as SASEGT. Written as DNA, the CDR3 is TGTGCCAGTTCGGGACAGGGGAACACTGAAGCTTTCTTT. This encodes CASSGQGNTEAFF.

J is TRBJ2-1 and V is TRBV7-9, with TRBD2 matching over 8 bases. The ends lost 5 bases at V and 5 bases at J; junction bases unmatched: 11. Germline V gene sequence: CDR1 SEHNR, CDR2 FQNEAQ (reference sequence). The CDR3 has 16 amino acids. CDR3 nucleotides: TGTGCCAGCAGCCCCCCCGGCGGGAGGAGAGACAATGAGCAGTTCTTC. Its translation is CASSPPGGRRDNEQFF. Drawing the rest from reference TRBV7-9 and TRBJ2-1, the complete variable domain is DTGVSQNPRHKITKRGQNVTFRCDPISEHNRLYWYRQTLGQGPEFLTYFQNEAQLEKSRLLSDRFSAERPKGSFSTLEIQRTEQGDSAMYLCASSPPGGRRDNEQFFGPGTRLTVL.

Regarding this clone: The junction and the germline gene differ at one end; a read error may be behind it. CDR3 in amino acids: CASSPKLAPRTDTQYF. The CDR3 DNA sequence: TGCGCCAGCAGCCCCAAACTAGCGCCTCGCACAGATACGCAGTATTTT. The chain employs TRBV7-2 and TRBJ2-3, with 7 bases lining up with TRBD2. The CDR3 consists of 16 residues. CDR1 is SGHTA, CDR2 FQGNSA, per germline.

On this clone itself: This same CDR3 is encoded by further DNA sequences in the sample. The chain is built from TRBV5-5 and TRBJ2-3; TRBD2 aligns across 14 bases. Unmatched junction bases numbered 5, after V lost 4 bases and J lost 4 bases. CDR1 and CDR2 (germline): SGHKS, YYEKEE (reference sequence). The CDR3 totals 16 residues. The CDR3: CASSTGLAGVADTQYF. CDR3 coding DNA: TGTGCCAGCAGCACGGGACTAGCGGGAGTGGCAGATACGCAGTATTTT.

J is TRBJ2-1 and V is TRBV2; 13 bases agree with TRBD2. CDR1 SNHLY and CDR2 FYNNEI come from the germline V gene. CDR3 length: 20 residues. Trimming cost V 2 bases and J 1 base; bases outside gene matches: 11. CDR3 sequence (DNA): TGTGCCAGCAGTGAAACTACCGGACTAGCGGGAGCGTATTCCTACAATGAGCAGTTCTTC. This sequence encodes CASSETTGLAGAYSYNEQFF. The variable domain in full, with the rest retrieved from reference TRBV2 and TRBJ2-1, is EPEVTQTPSHQVTQMGQEVILRCVPISNHLYFYWYRQILGQKVEFLVSFYNNEISEKSEIFDDQFSVERPDGSNFTLKIRSTKLEDSAMYFCASSETTGLAGAYSYNEQFFGPGTRLTVL.

This chain links TRBV14 with TRBJ2-3; a possible D gene is TRBD2 (6 bases). The CDR3 has 12 amino acids. V was shortened by 1 base and J by 8 bases, with 7 bases between the two germline ends. The germline CDR1 and CDR2 sequences are SGHDN and FVKESK. CDR3 protein: CASSQGRATQYF. In nucleotides, the CDR3 is TGTGCCAGCAGCCAAGGGAGGGCTACGCAGTATTTT.

The chain recombines TRBV18 with TRBJ1-5, with 8 nucleotides matching TRBD1. CDR3 length equals 14 residues. The junction had 5 bases not matched to a gene; V was cut back by 4 bases and J by 6 bases. CDR1 is KGHSH and CDR2 is LQKENI in the germline V gene. The chain's CDR3 is CASSRGTGGQPQHF. The CDR3 region has the DNA TGTGCCAGCTCACGAGGGACAGGAGGTCAGCCCCAGCATTTT.

This chain uses TRBV5-1 with TRBJ2-7; 8 bases line up with TRBD1. The germline V gene has CDR1 SGHRS and CDR2 YFSETQ. CDR3 length: 13 residues. V shed 4 bases and J 7 bases; nucleotides not matched to a gene: 7. CDR3 amino acids: CASSETGDREQYF. DNA for the CDR3: TGCGCCAGCAGCGAGACAGGGGATCGGGAGCAGTACTTC.

V and J are TRBV5-5 and TRBJ1-1; D is unclear. The CDR3 contains 12 residues. CDR1 and CDR2 from the germline V gene are SGHKS and YYEKEE (reference sequence). Deletions cut 4 bases from V and 8 bases from J, with 12 bases between. CDR3 loop: CASSPTAGEAFF. The DNA of the CDR3 is TGTGCCAGCAGCCCCACAGCGGGAGAAGCTTTCTTT.

This sequence joins TRBV5-1 and TRBJ1-1; D not certain. The CDR3 is 14 amino acids. Trimming stripped 4 bases from V and 4 bases from J, with 14 bases between. Germline assignment: CDR1 SGHRS and CDR2 YFSETQ. The CDR3 DNA reads TGCGCCAGCAGCCCCGGGGTGGGTGGCACTGAAGCTTTCTTT. It is translated as CASSPGVGGTEAFF. The full variable domain, in which reference TRBV5-1 and TRBJ1-1 provide the parts outside the CDR3, is KAGVTQTPRYLIKTRGQQVTLSCSPISGHRSVSWYQQTPGQGLQFLFEYFSETQRNKGNFPGRFSGRQFSNSRSEMNVSTLELGDSALYLCASSPGVGGTEAFFGQGTRLTVV.

V is TRBV29-1 and J is TRBJ1-4; no clear D. The V and J ends lost 0 bases and 5 bases respectively, with 13 bases between them. The CDR3 loop spans 15 amino acids. Germline assignment: CDR1 SQVTM and CDR2 ANQGSEA. The CDR3 spells CSVEDMYGGNEKLFF. Here the CDR3 DNA reads TGCAGCGTTGAAGATATGTACGGAGGGAATGAAAAACTGTTTTTT.

The chain uses TRBV5-6 and TRBJ1-2; TRBD1 is a possible D gene (5 bases). The ends were cut back, 4 bases at V and 5 bases at J, with 18 bases in the middle. This CDR3 is built from 15 residues. Per the germline V gene, CDR1 is SGHDT and CDR2 is YYEEEE. The CDR3 DNA reads TGTGCCAGCAGCCCCTGGGGGACGGACACATATGGCTACACCTTC. As protein: CASSPWGTDTYGYTF.

This chain connects TRBV7-2 to TRBJ1-5, with TRBD1 identical over 7 bases. Looked up from germline, CDR1 is SGHTA and CDR2 is FQGNSA. This CDR3 is built from 13 residues. The J segment lost 8 bases and the V segment lost 3 bases, leaving 4 bases of the junction unmatched. The CDR3 sequence is CASSFSGQEPQHF. The CDR3 DNA follows: TGTGCCAGCAGCTTTTCCGGACAGGAGCCCCAGCATTTT.

This chain connects TRBV27 to TRBJ2-7; 10 bases fit TRBD2. J gave up 6 bases and V 5 bases, and 13 bases lay outside the gene matches. The CDR3 sequence is 16 residues long. The germline CDR1 and CDR2 sequences are MNHEY and SMNVEV (reference sequence). DNA for the CDR3: TGTGCCAGCAGTGACCGACAGGGACTAGCGTCTGTCGAGCAGTACTTC. Translation: CASSDRQGLASVEQYF.

The V call is TRBV6-5, the J call TRBJ1-1, with D possibly being TRBD1 (5 bases). V shed 2 bases and J shed 0 bases, with 10 bases lying between them. The CDR3 length is 15 residues. Germline V gene data show CDR1 as MNHEY and CDR2 as SVGAGI. CDR3 region: CASSYQRTLNTEAFF. The CDR3 nucleotides read TGTGCCAGCAGTTACCAACGGACACTGAACACTGAAGCTTTCTTT.

The chain joins TRBV11-3 to TRBJ2-3; 7 bases are shared with TRBD1. Germline CDR1 is SGHNT and CDR2 is YENEEA. The CDR3 consists of 16 residues. Losses at the gene ends were 1 base for V and 6 bases for J; bases not matched to a gene: 10. CDR3 bases: TGTGCCAGCAGCTTAGGCCGACAGGGTCCGGGGGATACGCAGTATTTT. Residues: CASSLGRQGPGDTQYF.